This T cell receptor beta chain was sequenced for a study of cytomegalovirus exposure and HLA in healthy donors. Notes on the study in general: Later analysis showed most CMV-associated TCR beta chains appearing HLA-restricted. A later look showed TCR association rates differing by HLA locus, highest for DRB1 and lowest for HLA-C.

Primers included in the PCR were 60 Vbeta and 13 Jbeta primers. The data were produced by immunoSEQ multiplex PCR, yet TCRdb's version contains in-frame clones alone and is incomplete. In the table there are approximately 170,000 clones, around four fifths of which are singletons. Germline CDR1 SGHTA, CDR2 FQGNSA. The CDR3 is made up of 15 amino acids. Trimming took off 4 bases at V and 0 bases at J, with 13 bases between the two ends. As concerns this clone: Its specificity is unknown.

All the people who gave samples were healthy bone marrow donors. V usage is TRBV7-2 and J usage is TRBJ2-7, with a possible D match to TRBD2 (6 bases). Sequencing was done on a sample of PBMCs. The receptor was isolated from a man aged 18 to 30 in good health and CMV-seropositive. The CDR3 nucleotides read TGTGCCAGCAGCTCCATAGCGGAGTACTCCTACGAGCAGTACTTC. Translating it yields CASSSIAEYSYEQYF.